A selection of T cell receptor beta chains follows, all from one sample in a study of OX40 agonist ivuxolimab in advanced cancers. Clones were sequenced by immunoSEQ multiplex PCR, and TCRdb holds only the in-frame ones, with some missing. Of roughly 120,000 clones in the sample, 85% to 95% were seen once. The sample here was CD4+ or CD8+ T cells sorted from blood, taken in a trial of the OX40 agonist ivuxolimab. Receptor source: an adult with an advanced solid tumor such as melanoma, head and neck, liver or kidney cancer. Both conserved end residues are part of each CDR3. D genes are given only for firm matches. Size is omitted from some rows. Given values are once, few, many or a class for expanded clones.

>TRBJ1-1|TRBD1|.|TRBV10-3
TGTGCCATCAGGCCGGGACAGGGTAACACTGAAGCTTTCTTT
CAIRPGQGNTEAFF
>TRBJ1-1|.|.|TRBV4-1
TGCGCCAGCAGCCAAGATTTATCTGGCCTGGAAGCTTTCTTT
CASSQDLSGLEAFF
>TRBJ2-2|TRBD1|.|TRBV5-1
TGCGCCAGCAGCCGCGACAGGGGTGTTGCCGGGGAGCTGTTTTTT
CASSRDRGVAGELFF
>TRBJ1-3|TRBD1|.|TRBV5-1
TGCGCCAGCAGCTTGGATACAGGGGTTGCTGGAAACACCATATATTTT
CASSLDTGVAGNTIYF
>TRBJ1-5|.|.|TRBV7-9
TGTGCCAGCAGCTTAGTGGGTCAGCCCCAGCATTTT
CASSLVGQPQHF
>TRBJ1-2|.|.|TRBV7-9
TGTGCCAGCAGCCCCTCGAGTCGGGGGTGGTTTGGCTACACCTTC
CASSPSSRGWFGYTF
>TRBJ1-3|.|.|TRBV6-6
TGTGCCAGTTCTCTACCAGGGTCTGGAAACACCATATATTTT
CASSLPGSGNTIYF
>TRBJ1-3|.|.|TRBV6-1
TGTGCCAGCAGAGAGGACACCATATATTTT
CASREDTIYF
>TRBJ1-4|TRBD1|.|TRBV6-5
TGTGCCAGCAGTAAGACAGGGGAGGATGAAAAACTGTTTTTT
CASSKTGEDEKLFF
>TRBJ2-5|.|.|TRBV9
TGTGCCAGCAGCGTGTCCTCCCGGGGGCAGGAGACCCAGTACTTC
CASSVSSRGQETQYF
>TRBJ2-7|TRBD1|.|TRBV6-5
TGTGCCAGCAGTGGGGGACAGTTCACCGAGCAGTACTTC
CASSGGQFTEQYF
>TRBJ1-1|.|.|TRBV11-1
TGTGCCAGCAGCCACATGGCAGTTGAAGCTTTCTTT
CASSHMAVEAFF
>TRBJ1-5|.|few|TRBV6-1
TGTGCCAGCAACGACGGAGGTTACAGCAATCAGCCCCAGCATTTT
CASNDGGYSNQPQHF
>TRBJ2-5|TRBD1|.|TRBV28
TGTGCCAGCAGTCTCACAGACAGGGAAGAGACCCAGTACTTC
CASSLTDREETQYF
>TRBJ1-3|.|.|TRBV19
TGTGCCAGTAGTAGTGGGGGCCCTGGAAACACCATATATTTT
CASSSGGPGNTIYF
>TRBJ2-1|TRBD2|.|TRBV9
TGTGCCAGCAGCGGAGGGACTACCAATGAGCAGTTCTTC
CASSGGTTNEQFF